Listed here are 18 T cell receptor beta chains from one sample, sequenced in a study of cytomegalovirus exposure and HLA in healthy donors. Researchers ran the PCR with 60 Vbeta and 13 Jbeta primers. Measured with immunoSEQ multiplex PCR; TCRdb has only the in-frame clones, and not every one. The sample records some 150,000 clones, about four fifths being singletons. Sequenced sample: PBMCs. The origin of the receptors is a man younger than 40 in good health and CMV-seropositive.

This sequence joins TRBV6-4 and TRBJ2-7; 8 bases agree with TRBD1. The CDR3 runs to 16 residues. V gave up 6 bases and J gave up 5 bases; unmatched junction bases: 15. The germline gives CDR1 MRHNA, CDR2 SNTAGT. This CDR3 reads CASRAPGPGTGNEQYF. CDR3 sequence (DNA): TGTGCCAGCAGAGCCCCGGGCCCCGGGACAGGCAACGAGCAGTACTTC.

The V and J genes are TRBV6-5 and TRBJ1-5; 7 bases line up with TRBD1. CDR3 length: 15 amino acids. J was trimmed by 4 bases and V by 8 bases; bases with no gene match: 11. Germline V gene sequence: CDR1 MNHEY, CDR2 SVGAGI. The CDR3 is CASAETHRGNQPQHF. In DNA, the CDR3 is TGTGCCAGCGCGGAAACTCACAGGGGTAATCAGCCCCAGCATTTT.

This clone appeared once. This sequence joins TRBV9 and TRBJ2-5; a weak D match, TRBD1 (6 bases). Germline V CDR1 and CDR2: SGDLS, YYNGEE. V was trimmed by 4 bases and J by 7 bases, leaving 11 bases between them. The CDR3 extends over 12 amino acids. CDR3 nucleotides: TGTGCCAGCAGCTCCCCCAGGGGGACCCAGTACTTC. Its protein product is CASSSPRGTQYF.

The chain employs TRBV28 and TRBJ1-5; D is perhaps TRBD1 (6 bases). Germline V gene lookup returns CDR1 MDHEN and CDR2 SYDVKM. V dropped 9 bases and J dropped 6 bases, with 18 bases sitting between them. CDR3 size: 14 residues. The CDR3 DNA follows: TGTGCCAGTTTAATACAGGGTGAGGGTCAGCCCCAGCATTTT. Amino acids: CASLIQGEGQPQHF.

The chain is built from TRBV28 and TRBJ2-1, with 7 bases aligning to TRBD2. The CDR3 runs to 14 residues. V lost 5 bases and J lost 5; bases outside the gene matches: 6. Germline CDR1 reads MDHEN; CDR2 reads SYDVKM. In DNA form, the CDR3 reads TGTGCCAGCAGTACTCTAGCGGACCACAATGAGCAGTTCTTC. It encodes CASSTLADHNEQFF.

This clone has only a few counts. The CDR3 loop reads CSVVGTRVWTEAFF. The DNA of the CDR3 is TGCAGCGTTGTTGGGACTCGGGTTTGGACTGAAGCTTTCTTT. The chain carries TRBV29-1 and TRBJ1-1; possibly TRBD1 for D (5 bases). The CDR3 length is 14 residues. V lost 4 bases to trimming and J lost 5 bases, with 17 bases between them. Germline V CDR1 and CDR2: SQVTM, ANQGSEA. Supplemented by reference TRBV29-1 and TRBJ1-1, the full variable domain reads SAVISQKPSRDICQRGTSLTIQCQVDSQVTMMFWYRQQPGQSLTLIATANQGSEATYESGFVIDKFPISRPNLTFSTLTVSNMSPEDSSIYLCSVVGTRVWTEAFFGQGTRLTVV.

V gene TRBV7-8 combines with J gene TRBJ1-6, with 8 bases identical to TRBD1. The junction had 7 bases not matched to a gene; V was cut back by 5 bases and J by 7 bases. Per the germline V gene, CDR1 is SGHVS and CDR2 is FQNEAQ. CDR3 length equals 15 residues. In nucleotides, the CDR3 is TGTGCCAGCAGCCCAGACAGGGGATTGAATTCACCCCTCCACTTT. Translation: CASSPDRGLNSPLHF.

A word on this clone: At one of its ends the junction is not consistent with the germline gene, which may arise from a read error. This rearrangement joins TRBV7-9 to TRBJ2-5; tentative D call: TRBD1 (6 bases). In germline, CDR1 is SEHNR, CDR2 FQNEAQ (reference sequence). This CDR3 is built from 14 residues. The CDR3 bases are TGTTCCAGCAGTATAGCTGTGCAGGGGGAGACCCAGTACTTC. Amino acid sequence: CSSSIAVQGETQYF.

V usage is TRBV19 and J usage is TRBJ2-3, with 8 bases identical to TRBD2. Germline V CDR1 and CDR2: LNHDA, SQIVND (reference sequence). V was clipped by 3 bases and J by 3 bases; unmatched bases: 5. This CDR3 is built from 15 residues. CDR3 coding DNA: TGTGCCAGTAGTATTAGCGGGATGAGGACAGATACGCAGTATTTT. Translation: CASSISGMRTDTQYF.

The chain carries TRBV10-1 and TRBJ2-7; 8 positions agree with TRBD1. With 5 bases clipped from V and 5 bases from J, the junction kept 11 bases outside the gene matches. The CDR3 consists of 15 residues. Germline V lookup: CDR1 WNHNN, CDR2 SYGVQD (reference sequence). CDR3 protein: CASSLARDRRNEQYF. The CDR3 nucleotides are TGCGCCAGCAGTCTTGCCCGGGACAGGAGGAACGAGCAGTACTTC.

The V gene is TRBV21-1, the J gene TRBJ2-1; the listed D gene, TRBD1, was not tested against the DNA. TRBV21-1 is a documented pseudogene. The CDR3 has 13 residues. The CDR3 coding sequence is TGTGCCAGCACCCAGGGGCGTTGGGATGAGCAGTTCTTC. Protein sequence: CASTQGRWDEQFF.

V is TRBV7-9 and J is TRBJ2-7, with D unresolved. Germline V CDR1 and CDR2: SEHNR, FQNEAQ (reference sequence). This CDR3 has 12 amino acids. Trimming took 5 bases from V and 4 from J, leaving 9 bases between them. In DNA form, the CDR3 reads TGTGCCAGCAGCGTCCAGGTTTACGAGCAGTACTTC. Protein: CASSVQVYEQYF.

CDR3 nucleotides: TGTGCCAGCAGTTCAGGTCATAACTATGGCTACACCTTC. This translates into CASSSGHNYGYTF. V and J are TRBV28 and TRBJ1-2; D remains unclear. There are 13 residues in the CDR3. The V end was cut by 4 bases, the J end by 1 base, with 7 bases between. Germline CDR1 and CDR2: MDHEN and SYDVKM.

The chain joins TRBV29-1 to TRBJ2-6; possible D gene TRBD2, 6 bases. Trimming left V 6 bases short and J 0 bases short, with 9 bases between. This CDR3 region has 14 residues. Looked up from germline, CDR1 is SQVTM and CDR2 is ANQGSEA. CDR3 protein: CSVQAGSGANVLTF. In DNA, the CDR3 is TGCAGCGTCCAAGCGGGCTCTGGGGCCAACGTCCTGACTTTC.

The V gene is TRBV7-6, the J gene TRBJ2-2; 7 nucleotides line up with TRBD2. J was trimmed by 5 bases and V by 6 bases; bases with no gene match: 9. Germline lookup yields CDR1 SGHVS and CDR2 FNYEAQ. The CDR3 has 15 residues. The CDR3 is CASRRGTTITGELFF. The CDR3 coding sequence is TGTGCCAGCAGGCGCGGGACTACTATTACCGGGGAGCTGTTTTTT.

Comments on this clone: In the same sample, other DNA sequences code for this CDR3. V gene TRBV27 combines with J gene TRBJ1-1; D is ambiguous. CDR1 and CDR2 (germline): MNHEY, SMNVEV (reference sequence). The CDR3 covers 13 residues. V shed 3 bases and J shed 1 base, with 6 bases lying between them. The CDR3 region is CASSLNRNTEAFF. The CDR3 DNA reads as TGTGCCAGCAGTTTGAACAGGAACACTGAAGCTTTCTTT.

CDR3 sequence: CASGGFMNTEAFF. The CDR3 DNA sequence: TGTGCCAGCGGGGGCTTCATGAACACTGAAGCTTTCTTT. The chain links TRBV27 to TRBJ1-1; D is perhaps TRBD1 (6 bases). V was clipped by 8 bases and J by 0 bases, with 10 bases between them. Germline CDR1 is MNHEY and CDR2 is SMNVEV (reference sequence). The CDR3 is 13 residues long.

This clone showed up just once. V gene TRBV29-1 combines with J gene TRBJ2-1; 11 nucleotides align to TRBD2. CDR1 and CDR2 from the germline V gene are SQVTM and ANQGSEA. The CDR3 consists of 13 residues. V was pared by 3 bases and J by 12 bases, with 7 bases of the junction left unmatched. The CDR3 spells CSVDQASGGMQFF. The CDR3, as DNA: TGCAGCGTTGATCAAGCTAGCGGGGGGATGCAGTTCTTC.